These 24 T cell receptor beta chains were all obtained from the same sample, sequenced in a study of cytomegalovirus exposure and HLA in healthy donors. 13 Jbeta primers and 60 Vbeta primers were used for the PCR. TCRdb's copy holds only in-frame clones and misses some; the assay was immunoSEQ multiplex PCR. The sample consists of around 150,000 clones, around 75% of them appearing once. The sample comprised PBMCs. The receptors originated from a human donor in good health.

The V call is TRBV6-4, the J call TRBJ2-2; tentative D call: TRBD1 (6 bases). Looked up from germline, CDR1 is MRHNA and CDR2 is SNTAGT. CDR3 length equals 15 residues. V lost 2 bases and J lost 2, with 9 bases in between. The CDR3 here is CASSDPGQNTGELFF. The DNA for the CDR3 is TGTGCCAGCAGTGACCCGGGACAAAACACCGGGGAGCTGTTTTTT.

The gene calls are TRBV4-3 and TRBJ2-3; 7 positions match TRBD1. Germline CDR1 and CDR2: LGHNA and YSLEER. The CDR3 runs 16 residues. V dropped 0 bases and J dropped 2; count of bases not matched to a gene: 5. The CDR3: CASSQDRDRNTDTQYF. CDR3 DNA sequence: TGCGCCAGCAGCCAAGACAGGGACAGAAACACAGATACGCAGTATTTT.

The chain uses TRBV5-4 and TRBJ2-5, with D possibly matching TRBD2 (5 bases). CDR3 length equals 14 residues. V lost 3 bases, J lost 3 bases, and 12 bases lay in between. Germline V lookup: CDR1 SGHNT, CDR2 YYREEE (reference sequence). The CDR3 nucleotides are TGTGCCAGCAGCTCGCCGGGATTCAAAGAGACCCAGTACTTC. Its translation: CASSSPGFKETQYF. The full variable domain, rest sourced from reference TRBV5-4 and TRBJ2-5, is ETGVTQSPTHLIKTRGQQVTLRCSSQSGHNTVSWYQQALGQGPQFIFQYYREEENGRGNFPPRFSGLQFPNYSSELNVNALELDDSALYLCASSSPGFKETQYFGPGTRLLVL.

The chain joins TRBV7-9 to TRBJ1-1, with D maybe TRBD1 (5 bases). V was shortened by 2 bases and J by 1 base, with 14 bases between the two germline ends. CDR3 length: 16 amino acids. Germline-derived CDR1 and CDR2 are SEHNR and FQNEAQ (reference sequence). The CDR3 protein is CASSLLGKGKNTEAFF. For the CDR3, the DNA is TGTGCCAGCAGCTTACTAGGGAAGGGGAAGAACACTGAAGCTTTCTTT.

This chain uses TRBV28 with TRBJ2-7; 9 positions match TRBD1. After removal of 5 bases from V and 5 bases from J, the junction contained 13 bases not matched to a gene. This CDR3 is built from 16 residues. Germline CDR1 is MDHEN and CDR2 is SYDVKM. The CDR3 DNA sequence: TGTGCCAGCAGTCATCCCGGGGGACAGGGTATTCACGAGCAGTACTTC. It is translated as CASSHPGGQGIHEQYF.

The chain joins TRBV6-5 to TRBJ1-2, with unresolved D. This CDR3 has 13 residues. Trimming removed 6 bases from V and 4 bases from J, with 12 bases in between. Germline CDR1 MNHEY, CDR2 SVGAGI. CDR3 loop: CASRGTEGYGYTF. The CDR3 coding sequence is TGTGCCAGCAGGGGAACAGAGGGCTATGGCTACACCTTC.

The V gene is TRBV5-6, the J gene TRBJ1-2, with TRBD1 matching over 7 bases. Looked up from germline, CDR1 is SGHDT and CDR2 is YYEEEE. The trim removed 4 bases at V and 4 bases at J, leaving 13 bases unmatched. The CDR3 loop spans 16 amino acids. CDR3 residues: CASSPIRQGMGYGYTF. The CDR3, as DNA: TGTGCCAGCAGCCCCATCCGACAGGGAATGGGCTATGGCTACACCTTC.

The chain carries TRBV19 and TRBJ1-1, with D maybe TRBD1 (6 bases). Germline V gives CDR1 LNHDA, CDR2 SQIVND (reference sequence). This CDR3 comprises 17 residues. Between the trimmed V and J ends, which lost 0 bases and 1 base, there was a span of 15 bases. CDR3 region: CASSIDGQLDGNTEAFF. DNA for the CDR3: TGTGCCAGTAGTATAGACGGACAGTTGGACGGGAACACTGAAGCTTTCTTT.

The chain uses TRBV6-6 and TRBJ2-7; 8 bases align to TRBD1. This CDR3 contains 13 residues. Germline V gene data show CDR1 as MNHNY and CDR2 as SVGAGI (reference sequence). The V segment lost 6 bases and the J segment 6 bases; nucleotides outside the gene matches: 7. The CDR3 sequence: CASRDRQGSEQYF. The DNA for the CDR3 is TGTGCCAGCAGGGACAGACAGGGGTCCGAGCAGTACTTC.

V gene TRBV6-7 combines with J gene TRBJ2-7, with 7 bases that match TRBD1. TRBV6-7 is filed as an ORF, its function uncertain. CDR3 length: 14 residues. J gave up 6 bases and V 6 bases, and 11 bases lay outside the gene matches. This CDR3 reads CASSPQGVNGEQYF. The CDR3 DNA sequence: TGTGCCAGCAGCCCCCAGGGGGTTAACGGCGAGCAGTACTTC.

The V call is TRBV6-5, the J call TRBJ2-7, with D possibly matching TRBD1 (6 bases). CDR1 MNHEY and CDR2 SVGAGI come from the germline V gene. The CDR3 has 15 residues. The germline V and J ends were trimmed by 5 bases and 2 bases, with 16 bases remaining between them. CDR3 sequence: CASSVSGTRAYEQYF. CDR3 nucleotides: TGTGCCAGCAGTGTGTCCGGGACAAGGGCCTACGAGCAGTACTTC.

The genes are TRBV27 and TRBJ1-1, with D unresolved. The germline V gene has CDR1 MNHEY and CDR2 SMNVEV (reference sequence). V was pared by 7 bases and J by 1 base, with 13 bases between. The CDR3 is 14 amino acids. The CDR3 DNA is TGTGCCAGCACCCTGACGGGGAGGAACACTGAAGCTTTCTTT. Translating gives CASTLTGRNTEAFF.

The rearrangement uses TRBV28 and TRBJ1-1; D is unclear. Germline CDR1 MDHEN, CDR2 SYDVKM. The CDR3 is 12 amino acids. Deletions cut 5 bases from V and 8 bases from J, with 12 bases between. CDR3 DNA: TGTGCCAGCAGTCCCGGAGCTTCAGAAGCTTTCTTT. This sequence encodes CASSPGASEAFF.

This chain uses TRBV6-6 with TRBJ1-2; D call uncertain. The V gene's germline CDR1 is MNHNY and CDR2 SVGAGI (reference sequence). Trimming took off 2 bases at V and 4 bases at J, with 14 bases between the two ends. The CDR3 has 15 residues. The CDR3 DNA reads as TGTGCCAGCAGTTACGGTGGGGAGGCGGGCTATGGCTACACCTTC. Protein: CASSYGGEAGYGYTF.

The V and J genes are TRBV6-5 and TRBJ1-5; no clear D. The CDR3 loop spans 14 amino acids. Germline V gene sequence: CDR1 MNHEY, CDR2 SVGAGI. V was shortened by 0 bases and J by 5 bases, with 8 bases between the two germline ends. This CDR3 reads CASSYSRRYQPQHF. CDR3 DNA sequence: TGTGCCAGCAGTTACTCGCGGAGGTATCAGCCCCAGCATTTT.

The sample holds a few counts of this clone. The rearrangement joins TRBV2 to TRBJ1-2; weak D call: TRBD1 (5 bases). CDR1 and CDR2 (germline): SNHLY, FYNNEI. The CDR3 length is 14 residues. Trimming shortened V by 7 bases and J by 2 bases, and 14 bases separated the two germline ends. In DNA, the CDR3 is TGTGCCAGCAACCAACAGGACCCAAACTATGGCTACACCTTC. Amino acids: CASNQQDPNYGYTF. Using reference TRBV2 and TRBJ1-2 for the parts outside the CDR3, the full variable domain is EPEVTQTPSHQVTQMGQEVILRCVPISNHLYFYWYRQILGQKVEFLVSFYNNEISEKSEIFDDQFSVERPDGSNFTLKIRSTKLEDSAMYFCASNQQDPNYGYTFGSGTRLTVV.

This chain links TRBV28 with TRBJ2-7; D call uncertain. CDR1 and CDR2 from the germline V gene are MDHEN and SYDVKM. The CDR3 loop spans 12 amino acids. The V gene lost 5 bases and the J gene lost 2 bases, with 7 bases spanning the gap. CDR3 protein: CASSSGPYEQYF. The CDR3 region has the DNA TGTGCCAGCAGTAGTGGCCCCTACGAGCAGTACTTC.

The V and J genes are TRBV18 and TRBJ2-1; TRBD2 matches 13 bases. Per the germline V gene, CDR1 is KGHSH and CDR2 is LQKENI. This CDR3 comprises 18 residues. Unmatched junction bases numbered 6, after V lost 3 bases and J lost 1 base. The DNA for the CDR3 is TGTGCCAGCTCACCCGGGACTAGCGGGACGGGGTCCTACAATGAGCAGTTCTTC. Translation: CASSPGTSGTGSYNEQFF.

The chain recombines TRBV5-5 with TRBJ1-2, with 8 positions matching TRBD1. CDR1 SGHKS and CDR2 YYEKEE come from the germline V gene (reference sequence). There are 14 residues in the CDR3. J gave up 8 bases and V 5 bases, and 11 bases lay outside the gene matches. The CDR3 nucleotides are TGTGCCAGCAGAGGCGTGGGGACAGGCGGGGGCTACACCTTC. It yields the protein CASRGVGTGGGYTF.

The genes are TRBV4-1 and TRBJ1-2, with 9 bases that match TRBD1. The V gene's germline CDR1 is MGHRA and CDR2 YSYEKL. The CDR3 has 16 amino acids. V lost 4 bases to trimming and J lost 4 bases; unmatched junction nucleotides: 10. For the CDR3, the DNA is TGCGCCAGCAGCCCAACACCGGGACAGGGACCCTATGGCTACACCTTC. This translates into CASSPTPGQGPYGYTF.

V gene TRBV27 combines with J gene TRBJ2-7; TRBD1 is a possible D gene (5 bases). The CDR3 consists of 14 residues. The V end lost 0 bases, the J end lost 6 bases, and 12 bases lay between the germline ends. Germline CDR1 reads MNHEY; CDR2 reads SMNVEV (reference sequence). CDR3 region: CASSLSGRDSEQYF. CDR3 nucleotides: TGTGCCAGCAGTTTATCTGGCAGGGATTCCGAGCAGTACTTC.

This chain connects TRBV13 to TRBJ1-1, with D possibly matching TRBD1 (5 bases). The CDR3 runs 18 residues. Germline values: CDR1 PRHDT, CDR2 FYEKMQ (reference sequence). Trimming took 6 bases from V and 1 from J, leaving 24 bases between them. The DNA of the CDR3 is TGTGCCAGCAGGCAGCTTGCTCTAGGGGCGCCCCCGAACACTGAAGCTTTCTTT. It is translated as CASRQLALGAPPNTEAFF.

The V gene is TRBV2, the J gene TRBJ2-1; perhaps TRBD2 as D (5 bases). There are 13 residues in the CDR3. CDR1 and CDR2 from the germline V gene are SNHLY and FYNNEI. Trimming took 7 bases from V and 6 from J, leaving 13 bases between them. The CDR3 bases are TGTGCCAGCAAACTCGACGGACTCAATGAGCAGTTCTTC. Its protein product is CASKLDGLNEQFF. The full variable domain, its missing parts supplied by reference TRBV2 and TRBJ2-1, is EPEVTQTPSHQVTQMGQEVILRCVPISNHLYFYWYRQILGQKVEFLVSFYNNEISEKSEIFDDQFSVERPDGSNFTLKIRSTKLEDSAMYFCASKLDGLNEQFFGPGTRLTVL.

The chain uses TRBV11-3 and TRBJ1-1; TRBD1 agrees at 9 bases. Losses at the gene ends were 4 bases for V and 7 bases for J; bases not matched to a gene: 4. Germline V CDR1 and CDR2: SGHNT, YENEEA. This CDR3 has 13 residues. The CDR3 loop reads CASSSDRGLEAFF. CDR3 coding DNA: TGTGCCAGCAGCTCGGACAGGGGTCTTGAAGCTTTCTTT.